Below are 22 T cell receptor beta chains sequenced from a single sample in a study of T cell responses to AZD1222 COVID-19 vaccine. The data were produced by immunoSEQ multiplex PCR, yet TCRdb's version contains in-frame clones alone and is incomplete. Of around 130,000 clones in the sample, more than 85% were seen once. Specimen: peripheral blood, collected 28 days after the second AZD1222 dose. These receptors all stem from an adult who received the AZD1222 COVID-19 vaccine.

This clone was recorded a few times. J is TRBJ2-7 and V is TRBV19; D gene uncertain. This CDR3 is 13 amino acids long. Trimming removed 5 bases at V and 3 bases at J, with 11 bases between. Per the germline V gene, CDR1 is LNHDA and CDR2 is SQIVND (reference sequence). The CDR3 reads CASSVGPSYEQYF. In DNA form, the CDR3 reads TGTGCCAGTAGTGTCGGACCGAGCTACGAGCAGTACTTC.

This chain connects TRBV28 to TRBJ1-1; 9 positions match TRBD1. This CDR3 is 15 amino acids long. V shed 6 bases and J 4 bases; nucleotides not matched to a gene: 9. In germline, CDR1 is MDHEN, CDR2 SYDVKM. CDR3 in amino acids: CASSPRTGVSTEAFF. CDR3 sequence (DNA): TGTGCCAGCAGCCCGCGGACAGGGGTAAGCACTGAAGCTTTCTTT.

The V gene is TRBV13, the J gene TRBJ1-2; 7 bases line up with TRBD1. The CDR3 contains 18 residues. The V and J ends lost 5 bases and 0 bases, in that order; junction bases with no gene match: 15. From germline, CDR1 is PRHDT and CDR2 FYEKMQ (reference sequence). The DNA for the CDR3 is TGTGCCAGCAGCCCGCTTGACAGGGCCGAGCCCACTAACTATGGCTACACCTTC. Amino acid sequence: CASSPLDRAEPTNYGYTF.

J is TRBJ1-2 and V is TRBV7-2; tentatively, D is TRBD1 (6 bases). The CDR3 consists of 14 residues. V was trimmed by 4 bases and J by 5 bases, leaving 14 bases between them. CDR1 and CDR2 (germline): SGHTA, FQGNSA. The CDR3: CASSSQGGTYGYTF. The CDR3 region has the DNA TGTGCCAGCAGCTCGCAAGGGGGAACATATGGCTACACCTTC.

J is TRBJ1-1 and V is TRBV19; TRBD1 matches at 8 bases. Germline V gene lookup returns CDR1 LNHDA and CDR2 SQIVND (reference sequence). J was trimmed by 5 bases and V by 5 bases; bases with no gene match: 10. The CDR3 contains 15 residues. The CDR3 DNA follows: TGTGCCAGTAGTGCCCAAGGACAGGGAGAGACTGAAGCTTTCTTT. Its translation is CASSAQGQGETEAFF.

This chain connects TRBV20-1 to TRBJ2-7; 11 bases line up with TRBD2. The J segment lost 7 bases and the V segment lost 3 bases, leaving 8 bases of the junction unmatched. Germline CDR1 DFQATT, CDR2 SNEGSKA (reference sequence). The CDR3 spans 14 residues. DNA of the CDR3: TGCAGTGCTAGTTTAGCGGGGGGGCCGAGTGAGCAGTACTTC. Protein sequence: CSASLAGGPSEQYF.

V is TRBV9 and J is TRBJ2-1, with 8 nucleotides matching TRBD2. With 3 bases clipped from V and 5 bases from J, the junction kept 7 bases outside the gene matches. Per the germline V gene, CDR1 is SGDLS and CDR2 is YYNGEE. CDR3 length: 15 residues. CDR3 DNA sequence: TGTGCCAGCAGCGGCAAGCGGGGGCCCGACAATGAGCAGTTCTTC. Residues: CASSGKRGPDNEQFF.

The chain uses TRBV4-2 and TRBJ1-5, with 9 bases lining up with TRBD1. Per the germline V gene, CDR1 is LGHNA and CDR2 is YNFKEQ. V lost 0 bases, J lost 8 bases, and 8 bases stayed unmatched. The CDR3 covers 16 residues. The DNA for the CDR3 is TGTGCCAGCAGCCAAGATGGTGACAGGGGGTCAGAGCCCCAGCATTTT. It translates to CASSQDGDRGSEPQHF.

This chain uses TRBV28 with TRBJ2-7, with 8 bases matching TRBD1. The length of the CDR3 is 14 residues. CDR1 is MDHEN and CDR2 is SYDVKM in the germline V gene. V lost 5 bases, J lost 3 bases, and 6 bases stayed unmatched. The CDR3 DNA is TGTGCCAGCAGTCCGAACGACAGGGGCTACGAGCAGTACTTC. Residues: CASSPNDRGYEQYF.

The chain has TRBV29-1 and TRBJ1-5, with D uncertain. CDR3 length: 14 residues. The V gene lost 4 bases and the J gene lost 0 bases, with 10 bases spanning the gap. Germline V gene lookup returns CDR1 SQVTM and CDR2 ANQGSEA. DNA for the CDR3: TGCAGCGTTGTATGTGTATGTAGCAATCAGCCCCAGCATTTT. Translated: CSVVCVCSNQPQHF.

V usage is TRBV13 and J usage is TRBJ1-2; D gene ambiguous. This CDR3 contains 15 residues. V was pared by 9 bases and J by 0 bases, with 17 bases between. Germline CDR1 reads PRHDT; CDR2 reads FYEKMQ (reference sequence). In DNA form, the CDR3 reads TGTGCCAGTTCAATACGGGGAACCTCTAACTATGGCTACACCTTC. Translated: CASSIRGTSNYGYTF.

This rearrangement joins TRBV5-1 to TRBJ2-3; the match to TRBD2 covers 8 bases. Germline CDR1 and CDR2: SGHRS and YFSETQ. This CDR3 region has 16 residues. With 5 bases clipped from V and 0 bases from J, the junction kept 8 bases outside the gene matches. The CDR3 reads CASSPRTSSSTDTQYF. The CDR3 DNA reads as TGCGCCAGCAGTCCCAGGACTAGCTCTAGCACAGATACGCAGTATTTT. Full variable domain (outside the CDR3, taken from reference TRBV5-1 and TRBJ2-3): KAGVTQTPRYLIKTRGQQVTLSCSPISGHRSVSWYQQTPGQGLQFLFEYFSETQRNKGNFPGRFSGRQFSNSRSEMNVSTLELGDSALYLCASSPRTSSSTDTQYFGPGTRLTVL.

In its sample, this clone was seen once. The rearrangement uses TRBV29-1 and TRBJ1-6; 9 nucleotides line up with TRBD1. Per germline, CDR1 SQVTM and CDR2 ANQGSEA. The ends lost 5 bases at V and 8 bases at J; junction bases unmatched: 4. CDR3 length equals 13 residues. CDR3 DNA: TGCAGCGTTCGGGACAGGGACGATTCACCCCTCCACTTT. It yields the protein CSVRDRDDSPLHF.

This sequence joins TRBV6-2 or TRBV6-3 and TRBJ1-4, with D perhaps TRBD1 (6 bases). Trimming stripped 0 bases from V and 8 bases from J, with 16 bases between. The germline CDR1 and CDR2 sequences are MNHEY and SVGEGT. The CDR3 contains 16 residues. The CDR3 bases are TGTGCCAGCAGTTACTCTCCCCGGGACATACGGGAAAAACTGTTTTTT. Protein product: CASSYSPRDIREKLFF.

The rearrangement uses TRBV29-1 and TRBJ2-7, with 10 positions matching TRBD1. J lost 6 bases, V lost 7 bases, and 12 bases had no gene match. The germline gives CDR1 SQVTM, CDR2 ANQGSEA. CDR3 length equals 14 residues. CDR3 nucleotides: TGCAGCGCCTCCCTTGGGACAGGGGTGGGCGAGCAGTACTTC. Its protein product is CSASLGTGVGEQYF.

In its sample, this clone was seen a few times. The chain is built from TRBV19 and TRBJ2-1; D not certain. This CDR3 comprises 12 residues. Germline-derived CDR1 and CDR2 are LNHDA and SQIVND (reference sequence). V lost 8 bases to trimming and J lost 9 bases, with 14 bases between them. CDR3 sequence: CASETLLGEQFF. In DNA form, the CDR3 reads TGTGCCAGTGAGACACTCCTGGGTGAGCAGTTCTTC.

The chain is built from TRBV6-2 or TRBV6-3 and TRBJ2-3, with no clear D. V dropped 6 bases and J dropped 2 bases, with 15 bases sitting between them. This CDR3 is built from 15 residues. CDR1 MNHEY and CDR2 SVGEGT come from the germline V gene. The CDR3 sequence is CASSKIGWDTDTQYF. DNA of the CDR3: TGTGCCAGCAGCAAGATCGGGTGGGACACAGATACGCAGTATTTT.

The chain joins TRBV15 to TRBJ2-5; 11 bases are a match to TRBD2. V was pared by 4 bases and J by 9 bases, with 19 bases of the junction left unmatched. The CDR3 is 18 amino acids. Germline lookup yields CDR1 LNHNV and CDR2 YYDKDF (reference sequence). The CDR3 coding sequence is TGTGCCACCAGCATAAACCTCGGGACTAGCGGAACCCTGAGACCCCAGTACTTC. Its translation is CATSINLGTSGTLRPQYF.

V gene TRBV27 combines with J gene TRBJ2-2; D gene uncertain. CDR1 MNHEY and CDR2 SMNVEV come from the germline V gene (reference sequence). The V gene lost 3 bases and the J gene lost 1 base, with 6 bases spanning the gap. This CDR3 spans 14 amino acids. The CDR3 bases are TGTGCCAGCAGTTTCTCGGGGAACACCGGGGAGCTGTTTTTT. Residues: CASSFSGNTGELFF.

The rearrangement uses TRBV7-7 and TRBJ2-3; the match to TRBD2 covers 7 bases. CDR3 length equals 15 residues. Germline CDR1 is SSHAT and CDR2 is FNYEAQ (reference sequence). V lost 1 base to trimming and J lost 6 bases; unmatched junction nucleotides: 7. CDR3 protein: CASSLGGGSADTQYF. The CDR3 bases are TGTGCCAGCAGCTTAGGGGGCGGGAGTGCGGATACGCAGTATTTT.

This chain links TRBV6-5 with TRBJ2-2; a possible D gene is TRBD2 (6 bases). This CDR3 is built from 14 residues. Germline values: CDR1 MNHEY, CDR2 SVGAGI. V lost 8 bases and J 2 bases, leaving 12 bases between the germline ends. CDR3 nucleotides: TGTGCCAGCGGGGATAGCGGCAACACCGGGGAGCTGTTTTTT. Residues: CASGDSGNTGELFF.

In DNA form, the CDR3 reads TGTGCCAGCAGCTTAAACAGGGGACATTTT. Translation: CASSLNRGHF. The V call is TRBV13, the J call TRBJ1-5; the match to TRBD1 covers 7 bases. CDR1 and CDR2 (germline): PRHDT, FYEKMQ (reference sequence). The CDR3 spans 10 residues. V was clipped by 2 bases and J by 16 bases; unmatched bases: 2.